These 20 T cell receptor beta chains originate from one sample sequenced in a study of cytotoxic CD8 clonotypes in ibrutinib-treated CLL. TCRdb keeps only in-frame clones here, not all; method: immunoSEQ multiplex PCR. This table has around 20,000 clones, 68% appearing once. Sequenced here: PBMCs, sampled after 24 months of ibrutinib treatment. The origin of the receptors is a human donor with chronic lymphocytic leukemia.

The rearrangement joins TRBV18 to TRBJ2-7; 7 nucleotides agree with TRBD1. Looked up from germline, CDR1 is KGHSH and CDR2 is LQKENI. This CDR3 region has 14 residues. V shed 9 bases and J 3 bases; nucleotides not matched to a gene: 11. CDR3 amino acids: CASTRDRQIYEQYF. Here the CDR3 DNA reads TGTGCCAGTACCCGGGACAGACAGATCTACGAGCAGTACTTC.

This sequence joins TRBV2 and TRBJ2-5, with D uncertain. V was clipped by 7 bases and J by 4 bases, with 10 bases between them. In germline, CDR1 is SNHLY, CDR2 FYNNEI. The CDR3 has 12 residues. The CDR3 protein is CASKGLGETQYF. CDR3 coding DNA: TGTGCCAGCAAAGGCCTCGGAGAGACCCAGTACTTC.

The CDR3 bases are TGTGCCAGCAGCCTCCTTTACAGGACGAGCTCCTATAATTCACCCCTCCACTTT. As protein: CASSLLYRTSSYNSPLHF. The rearrangement links TRBV7-8 to TRBJ1-6; D possibly corresponds to TRBD1 (5 bases). V was clipped by 5 bases and J by 0 bases, with 17 bases between them. Germline V gives CDR1 SGHVS, CDR2 FQNEAQ. The CDR3 is made up of 18 amino acids.

The J gene is TRBJ2-3, the V gene TRBV5-6; D may be TRBD2 (5 bases). CDR3 length: 16 amino acids. Germline CDR1 reads SGHDT; CDR2 reads YYEEEE. V lost 2 bases to trimming and J lost 3 bases, with 16 bases between them. CDR3 nucleotides: TGTGCCAGCAGCTTTTACGGGTTAGCGTGGACAGATACGCAGTATTTT. Amino acids: CASSFYGLAWTDTQYF.

This chain uses TRBV19 with TRBJ2-2; the D is unclear. Germline V gene lookup returns CDR1 LNHDA and CDR2 SQIVND (reference sequence). Trimming left V 4 bases short and J 12 bases short, with 12 bases between. The CDR3 consists of 12 residues. CDR3: CASSTPRLKLFF. The DNA for the CDR3 is TGTGCCAGTAGTACTCCCCGATTAAAGCTGTTTTTT.

The chain employs TRBV9 and TRBJ1-3; 12 bases are a match to TRBD1. The CDR3 runs to 16 residues. V shed 3 bases and J 5 bases; nucleotides not matched to a gene: 6. From germline, CDR1 is SGDLS and CDR2 YYNGEE. For the CDR3, the DNA is TGTGCCAGCAGCGCCTGGGGACAGGGGGCTCGAAACACCATATATTTT. It yields the protein CASSAWGQGARNTIYF.

The sample holds one count of this clone. The chain links TRBV9 to TRBJ2-2; 7 nucleotides agree with TRBD1. The CDR3 runs 16 residues. Germline V gene sequence: CDR1 SGDLS, CDR2 YYNGEE. Unmatched junction bases numbered 8, after V lost 4 bases and J lost 2 bases. CDR3 in amino acids: CASSNPTGLNTGELFF. The CDR3 coding sequence is TGTGCCAGCAGCAACCCGACAGGGCTAAACACCGGGGAGCTGTTTTTT.

Only one count was recorded for this clone. The rearrangement links TRBV27 to TRBJ1-1; maybe TRBD1 (6 bases). V was clipped by 5 bases and J by 4 bases, with 11 bases between them. In germline, CDR1 is MNHEY, CDR2 SMNVEV (reference sequence). CDR3 size: 13 residues. In DNA, the CDR3 is TGTGCCAGCAGTCCCGGACAGACCACTGAAGCTTTCTTT. This codes for CASSPGQTTEAFF.

This clone occurred once. The chain couples TRBV4-2 to TRBJ2-7; D might be TRBD2 (5 bases). V shed 0 bases and J shed 3 bases, with 15 bases lying between them. CDR1 LGHNA and CDR2 YNFKEQ come from the germline V gene. The CDR3 consists of 16 residues. In DNA, the CDR3 is TGTGCCAGCAGCCAAGAGACCGGGATTATATACTACGAGCAGTACTTC. Protein sequence: CASSQETGIIYYEQYF.

This chain links TRBV5-6 with TRBJ2-5; 8 bases line up with TRBD2. This CDR3 has 15 residues. J was trimmed by 5 bases and V by 0 bases; bases with no gene match: 6. Per the germline V gene, CDR1 is SGHDT and CDR2 is YYEEEE. Written as DNA, the CDR3 is TGTGCCAGCAGCTTGGGTCTAGCGGGCGGTGAGACCCAGTACTTC. It is translated as CASSLGLAGGETQYF.

This chain links TRBV7-9 with TRBJ1-6, with 8 bases matching TRBD1. V lost 4 bases, J lost 7 bases, and 6 bases stayed unmatched. CDR1 is SEHNR, CDR2 FQNEAQ, per germline (reference sequence). This CDR3 is built from 15 residues. CDR3 amino acids: CASSSWTGRNSPLHF. CDR3 sequence (DNA): TGTGCCAGCAGCTCATGGACAGGGCGCAATTCACCCCTCCACTTT.

The chain couples TRBV19 to TRBJ1-2, with TRBD1 as a possible D gene (6 bases). This CDR3 region has 13 residues. V was cut by 3 bases and J by 2 bases, with 7 bases left in between. CDR1 and CDR2 (germline): LNHDA, SQIVND (reference sequence). Written as DNA, the CDR3 is TGTGCCAGTAGTATGGACAGAAACTATGGCTACACCTTC. Protein product: CASSMDRNYGYTF. Full variable domain (outside the CDR3, taken from reference TRBV19 and TRBJ1-2): DGGITQSPKYLFRKEGQNVTLSCEQNLNHDAMYWYRQDPGQGLRLIYYSQIVNDFQKGDIAEGYSVSREKKESFPLTVTSAQKNPTAFYLCASSMDRNYGYTFGSGTRLTVV.

This clone came up a few times. V usage is TRBV29-1 and J usage is TRBJ1-2, with 9 bases that match TRBD1. V dropped 3 bases and J dropped 4; count of bases not matched to a gene: 6. Germline V gives CDR1 SQVTM, CDR2 ANQGSEA. This CDR3 is built from 14 residues. Written as DNA, the CDR3 is TGCAGCGTTGAGTCCCGACAGGGGGTCTATGGCTACACCTTC. Translation: CSVESRQGVYGYTF.

This chain links TRBV6-5 with TRBJ1-2; D perhaps matches TRBD1 (5 bases). The length of the CDR3 is 14 residues. Germline V lookup: CDR1 MNHEY, CDR2 SVGAGI. V shed 5 bases and J shed 5 bases, with 15 bases lying between them. The CDR3 DNA sequence: TGTGCCAGCAGTGAATCTCAGGGTTCATATGGCTACACCTTC. Its protein product is CASSESQGSYGYTF.

In this sample, this clone turned up once. DNA for the CDR3: TGTGCCAGCTCACCAAGCGGAGAGACCCAGTACTTC. Its protein product is CASSPSGETQYF. This sequence joins TRBV18 and TRBJ2-5; TRBD2 is a possible D gene (5 bases). V shed 2 bases and J shed 4 bases, with 5 bases lying between them. CDR1 is KGHSH, CDR2 LQKENI, per germline. The CDR3 consists of 12 residues.

The chain couples TRBV5-8 to TRBJ1-1, with unresolved D. The CDR3 contains 13 residues. V lost 6 bases and J lost 2, with 11 bases in between. Germline CDR1 and CDR2: SGHTS and YDEGEE. CDR3 sequence: CASKDLKNTEAFF. The CDR3 nucleotides are TGTGCCAGCAAAGACCTGAAAAACACTGAAGCTTTCTTT.

The chain carries TRBV5-8 and TRBJ1-3; no clear D gene. The CDR3 is made up of 14 amino acids. From germline, CDR1 is SGHTS and CDR2 YDEGEE. The V end was cut by 0 bases, the J end by 5 bases, with 9 bases between. The CDR3 sequence: CASSLADTRNTIYF. The CDR3, as DNA: TGTGCCAGCAGCTTGGCCGATACTCGAAACACCATATATTTT. Based on the CDR3 plus reference TRBV5-8 and TRBJ1-3, the full variable domain is EAGVTQSPTHLIKTRGQQATLRCSPISGHTSVYWYQQALGLGLQFLLWYDEGEERNRGNFPPRFSGRQFPNYSSELNVNALELEDSALYLCASSLADTRNTIYFGEGSWLTVV.

The V and J genes are TRBV19 and TRBJ1-2; 8 bases agree with TRBD1. CDR3 size: 15 residues. With V trimmed by 3 bases and J by 8 bases, 11 bases remained unmatched. Germline V gives CDR1 LNHDA, CDR2 SQIVND (reference sequence). The CDR3 DNA reads as TGTGCCAGTAGTATGGTAGGGAACAGGGGGTTCGGCTACACCTTC. Encoded protein: CASSMVGNRGFGYTF. Looking up the rest from reference TRBV19 and TRBJ1-2 gives the full variable domain: DGGITQSPKYLFRKEGQNVTLSCEQNLNHDAMYWYRQDPGQGLRLIYYSQIVNDFQKGDIAEGYSVSREKKESFPLTVTSAQKNPTAFYLCASSMVGNRGFGYTFGSGTRLTVV.

This clone was recorded a few times. V usage is TRBV19 and J usage is TRBJ1-2; TRBD1 agrees at 7 bases. V shed 4 bases, J shed 5 bases, and the junction held 4 bases outside the gene matches. Germline values: CDR1 LNHDA, CDR2 SQIVND (reference sequence). The CDR3 totals 13 residues. This chain's CDR3 is CASSRGQKYGYTF. Here the CDR3 DNA reads TGTGCCAGTAGTAGGGGACAGAAATATGGCTACACCTTC. Together with reference TRBV19 and TRBJ1-2, the CDR3 gives the full variable domain: DGGITQSPKYLFRKEGQNVTLSCEQNLNHDAMYWYRQDPGQGLRLIYYSQIVNDFQKGDIAEGYSVSREKKESFPLTVTSAQKNPTAFYLCASSRGQKYGYTFGSGTRLTVV.

This sequence joins TRBV5-6 and TRBJ1-6, with a tentative D call TRBD1 (6 bases). The CDR3 runs to 14 residues. V was trimmed by 4 bases and J by 4 bases, leaving 9 bases between them. Germline CDR1 and CDR2: SGHDT and YYEEEE. CDR3 sequence: CASSQQGYNSPLHF. The DNA of the CDR3 is TGTGCCAGCAGCCAACAGGGATATAATTCACCCCTCCACTTT.